This T cell receptor (beta chain) emerged from a study of radiation and T cells in renal cell carcinoma. Study-wide points: From baseline, blood top tumor clonotypes peaked at 2 weeks post-radiation. No pretreatment tumor biopsies were available for baseline clonotypes.

This clone appeared a few times. No antigen is known for it. Using immunoSEQ multiplex PCR, the repertoire was profiled, and TCRdb retains in-frame clones only, with some absent. The table lists about 130,000 clones, 88% of them singletons, with 5.8% in the top ten. Trimming pared 4 bases from V and 6 bases from J, leaving 12 bases between. CDR1 SGHTA and CDR2 FQGNSA come from the germline V gene. This CDR3 spans 13 amino acids. Time point of the sample: blood 2 weeks post-SBRT. Treatment: 15 Gy SBRT to primary tumor, nephrectomy 4 weeks later. After SBRT, blood was collected at 2 and 4 weeks, plus baseline. Clear cell pathology was present in this patient's renal cell carcinoma.

Source: blood, taken from a patient whose treatment included radiotherapy and nephrectomy. J is TRBJ1-2 and V is TRBV7-2; maybe TRBD1 (6 bases). The source is a woman in her seventies with renal cell carcinoma. CDR3 residues: CASSSRGGHGYTF. The CDR3 coding sequence is TGTGCCAGCAGCTCCAGGGGAGGGCATGGCTACACCTTC.